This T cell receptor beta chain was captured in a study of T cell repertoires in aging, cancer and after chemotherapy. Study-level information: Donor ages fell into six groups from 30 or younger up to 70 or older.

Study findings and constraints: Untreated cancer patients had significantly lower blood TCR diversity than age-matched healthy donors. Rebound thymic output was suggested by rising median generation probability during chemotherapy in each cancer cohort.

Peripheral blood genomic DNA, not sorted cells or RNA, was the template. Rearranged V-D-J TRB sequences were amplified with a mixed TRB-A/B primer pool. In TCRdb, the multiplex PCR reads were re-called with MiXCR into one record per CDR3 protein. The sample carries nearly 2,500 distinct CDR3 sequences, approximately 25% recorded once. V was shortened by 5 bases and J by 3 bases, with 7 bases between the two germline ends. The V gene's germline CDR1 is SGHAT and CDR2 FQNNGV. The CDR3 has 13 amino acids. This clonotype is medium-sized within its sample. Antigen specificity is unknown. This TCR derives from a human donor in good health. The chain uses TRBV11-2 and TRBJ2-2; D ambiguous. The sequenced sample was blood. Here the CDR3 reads CASSLRDTGELFF. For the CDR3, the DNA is TGTGCCAGCAGCCTAAGGGACACCGGGGAGCTGTTTTTT.